This is a list of T cell receptor beta chains from one sample in a study of T cells after yellow fever vaccination. TCRdb reanalysed the 5' RACE reads using MiXCR and keeps one entry per CDR3 protein. The data show 300,000 to 350,000 distinct CDR3 sequences, around 10% seen once. Sequenced material: CD4+ T cells sorted from PBMCs, taken 45 days after the yellow fever booster vaccination. The receptors stem from a man aged 18 to 29 who received the YFV17D yellow fever vaccine. Both conserved end residues are part of each CDR3. The D gene is left open where the match is weak. Clone size is given for some rows only: seen once, a few or many times, or a class if the clone is expanded.

v_gene	j_gene	d_gene	abundance	CDR3nt	CDR3aa
TRBV19	TRBJ2-3	TRBD2	few	TGTGCCAGTACCCCACTAGCGGGCACAGATACGCAGTATTTT	CASTPLAGTDTQYF
TRBV14	TRBJ2-3	NA	NA	TGTGCCAGCAGCCAAGACATACCCGATACGCAGTATTTT	CASSQDIPDTQYF
TRBV5-5	TRBJ2-5	NA	NA	TGTGCCAGCAGCGGGGGGGCGTCAGAGACCCAGTACTTC	CASSGGASETQYF
TRBV9	TRBJ2-3	NA	many	TGTGCCAGCAGCGGATTTGCAGATACGCAGTATTTT	CASSGFADTQYF
TRBV7-7	TRBJ2-1	NA	few	TGTGCTAGCAGCTTAAGCAGGGGAGGCAATGAGCAGTTCTTC	CASSLSRGGNEQFF
TRBV12-3/TRBV12-4	TRBJ2-7	NA	few	TGTGCCAGCAGTTTCCGGGGAAAGGACGAGCAGTACTTC	CASSFRGKDEQYF
TRBV9	TRBJ2-5	NA	NA	TGTGCCAGCAGCGTAGGAGGACAGCAAGAGACCCAGTACTTC	CASSVGGQQETQYF
TRBV20-1	TRBJ1-6	TRBD1	few	TGCAGTGCTAGTCACCGACAGGGGGCGAATTCACCCCTCCACTTT	CSASHRQGANSPLHF
TRBV7-2	TRBJ2-1	TRBD2	NA	TGTGCCAGCAGCTTCAGCGGGGGGGCCTTGGTTGGTGAGCAGTTCTTC	CASSFSGGALVGEQFF
TRBV20-1	TRBJ2-7	NA	NA	TGCAGTGCTAGAGAGGAGTTCTACGAGCAGTACTTC	CSAREEFYEQYF
TRBV6-4	TRBJ2-1	TRBD1	NA	TGTGCCAGCAGGGGACAGGCTGACTACAATGAGCAGTTCTTC	CASRGQADYNEQFF
TRBV6-2/TRBV6-3	TRBJ2-1	NA	NA	TGTGCCAGCGGTGATGGGTACAATGAGCAGTTCTTC	CASGDGYNEQFF
TRBV4-1	TRBJ1-2	NA	few	TGCGCCAGCAGCCAAGGACCGACTCGAGGAAAAAACTATGGCTACACCTTC	CASSQGPTRGKNYGYTF
TRBV7-6	TRBJ2-3	NA	once	TGTGCCAGCAGCTCCCCCTTTCGTGAGACCCAGCCAGATACGCAGTATTTT	CASSSPFRETQPDTQYF
TRBV24-1	TRBJ2-4	TRBD1	NA	TGTGCCACCAGTGATTTCGACAGGGTAAAAGCCCTAGCCAAAAACATTCAGTACTTC	CATSDFDRVKALAKNIQYF
TRBV6-1	TRBJ1-6	NA	NA	TGTGCCAGCAGTGAGGCGCCACGGGCCTATAATTCACCCCTCCACTTT	CASSEAPRAYNSPLHF
TRBV6-4	TRBJ2-3	NA	NA	TGTGCCAGCAGTGATCCCCAAACAGATACGCAGTATTTT	CASSDPQTDTQYF
TRBV5-6	TRBJ1-1	NA	NA	TGTGCCAGCAGCTTGTATTCAGGAATGAACACTGAAGCTTTCTTT	CASSLYSGMNTEAFF
TRBV3-1	TRBJ2-2	NA	NA	TGTGCCAGCAGCCAGTACGGGAACACCGGGGAGCTGTTTTTT	CASSQYGNTGELFF
TRBV7-3	TRBJ2-1	NA	many	TGTGCCAGCAGCTTAAACCGGCTTAACAATGAGCAGTTCTTC	CASSLNRLNNEQFF
TRBV25-1	TRBJ2-3	TRBD2	few	TGTGCCAGCAGTTCAGCGGGGGGGCCCGATACGCAGTATTTT	CASSSAGGPDTQYF
TRBV12-3/TRBV12-4	TRBJ1-1	TRBD1	NA	TGTGCCAGCAGTGTGACCGCCTGGACAGGGATGAACACTGAAGCTTTCTTT	CASSVTAWTGMNTEAFF
TRBV5-1	TRBJ1-4	TRBD1	few	TGCGCCAGCAGCTTGGCGACAGGGATTAATGAAAAACTGTTTTTT	CASSLATGINEKLFF
TRBV18	TRBJ2-7	TRBD1	few	TGTGCCAGCTCACCCCTGCAGGACAGGGGAGTCTACGAGCAGTACTTC	CASSPLQDRGVYEQYF
TRBV3-1	TRBJ1-6	NA	few	TGTGCCAGCAGCCGGGTGGGACAAGTAAATTCACCCCTCCACTTT	CASSRVGQVNSPLHF
TRBV6-2/TRBV6-3	TRBJ2-3	NA	few	TGTGCCAGCAGTTCCTGGGATACGCAGTATTTT	CASSSWDTQYF
TRBV29-1	TRBJ1-1	NA	few	TGCAGCGTCGGACGGACCTCGAACACTGAAGCTTTCTTT	CSVGRTSNTEAFF
TRBV6-5	TRBJ2-5	TRBD2	NA	TGTGCCAGCAGCACGACTAGCGGCCAAGAGACCCAGTACTTC	CASSTTSGQETQYF
TRBV5-1	TRBJ2-1	NA	many	TGCGCCAGCAGTACTGGGGGCGCCTACAATGAGCAGTTCTTC	CASSTGGAYNEQFF
TRBV1	TRBJ2-1	NA	few	TGCACCAGCAGCCAAGGAACTAGCGGAAACGGGAATGAGCAGTTCTTC	CTSSQGTSGNGNEQFF
TRBV6-2/TRBV6-3	TRBJ1-5	NA	NA	TGTGCCAGCAGGGCCTATAGCAATCAGCCCCAGCATTTT	CASRAYSNQPQHF
TRBV20-1	TRBJ2-6	TRBD1	NA	TGCAGTGCTAGGGGACAGGCGAGCTCTGGGGCCAACGTCCTGACTTTC	CSARGQASSGANVLTF
TRBV12-5	TRBJ1-6	NA	NA	TGTGCTAGTGGTTTGGTAGCGGCAGGGCGCCGCTCACCCCTCCACTTT	CASGLVAAGRRSPLHF
TRBV24-1	TRBJ2-3	NA	NA	TGTGCCACCAGTGATTTGCCGGACAGCCCCTTCACAGATACGCAGTATTTT	CATSDLPDSPFTDTQYF
TRBV12-5	TRBJ2-3	NA	NA	TGTGCTAGTGGTCACCACGCGAGCACAGATACGCAGTATTTT	CASGHHASTDTQYF
TRBV12-3/TRBV12-4	TRBJ1-4	NA	many	TGTGCCAGCAGTTTAGAAAAGTGGGATAATGAAAAACTGTTTTTT	CASSLEKWDNEKLFF
TRBV5-1	TRBJ2-6	NA	many	TGCGCCAGCAGCTTGGGAGGGAACTCTGGGGCCAACGTCCTGACTTTC	CASSLGGNSGANVLTF
TRBV3-1	TRBJ2-3	NA	NA	TGTGCCAGCAGCCAAGATTCGGATACGCAGTATTTT	CASSQDSDTQYF
TRBV18	TRBJ2-2	TRBD2	few	TGTGCCAGCTCACCAACCCGGGGAGGGACCGGGGAGCTGTTTTTT	CASSPTRGGTGELFF
TRBV6-5	TRBJ1-6	TRBD1	NA	TGTGCCAGCAGTTACTCGAGGGACAGCTCAAGCTCCTATAATTCACCCCTCCACTTT	CASSYSRDSSSSYNSPLHF
TRBV4-3	TRBJ1-5	NA	many	TGCGCCAGCAGCCAGAACAGGAATAGCAATCAGCCCCAGCATTTT	CASSQNRNSNQPQHF
TRBV5-1	TRBJ2-2	NA	many	TGCGCCAGCAGCGGGGATAACACCGGGGAGCTGTTTTTT	CASSGDNTGELFF
TRBV18	TRBJ2-3	NA	few	TGTGCCAGCTCACCAGCCGGGGCTAGCGCAGATACGCAGTATTTT	CASSPAGASADTQYF
TRBV10-3	TRBJ2-1	NA	few	TGTGCCATCAGTGATAGCAGGGGTGCTGGCAATGAGCAGTTCTTC	CAISDSRGAGNEQFF
TRBV7-9	TRBJ2-3	TRBD2	many	TGTGCCAGCAGCCCAGCGGGGGGGACAGATACGCAGTATTTT	CASSPAGGTDTQYF
TRBV12-3/TRBV12-4	TRBJ1-5	NA	many	TGTGCCAGCAGTTTAGGGCCCGGTCAGCCCCAGCATTTT	CASSLGPGQPQHF
TRBV7-9	TRBJ2-1	NA	NA	TGTGCCAGCAGCCACGGGCAACCAGCCTACAATGAGCAGTTCTTC	CASSHGQPAYNEQFF
TRBV29-1	TRBJ2-5	TRBD2	few	TGCAGCGTTTTGGGCCTTTTTGCTAGCGGGGGAGGACAAGAGACCCAGTACTTC	CSVLGLFASGGGQETQYF